This TCR beta chain derives from a study of regulatory T cells in long-lasting Graves disease. Time point indicated: newly diagnosed GD, antithyroid drugs for less than 3 months. Preparation of the TCR library used RNA extracted from PBMCs. This clonotype was observed many times. Germline CDR1 reads SGHRS; CDR2 reads YFSETQ. The CDR3 is 15 residues long. Between the trimmed V and J ends, which lost 1 base and 2 bases, there was a span of 9 bases. HTBI primers from iRepertoire and Arm-PCR of CDR3 regions yielded the TCR beta libraries. One entry per CDR3 protein results from TCRdb running MiXCR on the multiplex PCR reads. Of a few hundred thousand distinct CDR3 sequences listed, around 18% are singletons. These data also featured in a second study, about T cells in Graves' hyperthyroidism and ophthalmopathy.

Sample: peripheral blood mononuclear cells (PBMCs), taken at new diagnosis, from a patient treated with antithyroid drugs. This chain uses TRBV5-1 with TRBJ1-4; D call uncertain. This TCR was sampled from a woman aged 25 to 45 with Graves disease. The CDR3 nucleotides are TGCGCCAGCAGCTTGTTTACGCCGACTAATGAAAAACTGTTTTTT. Protein sequence: CASSLFTPTNEKLFF.